Below are 17 T cell receptor beta chains sequenced from a single sample in a study of tumor-infiltrating lymphocytes in primary liver carcinoma. Germline DNA was extracted alongside blood RNA, which was obtained from unsorted whole blood. cDNA specific to TCR beta was made from 500 ng of total RNA, with a constant-region primer employed for priming. Each TCR beta library was derived from three nested multiplex PCR rounds that employed slightly modified ARM-PCR. Researchers ran the first two PCR rounds for roughly 10 cycles each with TRBV1-TRBV30 forward primers and a C-beta reverse primer. TCRdb re-derived calls from the multiplex PCR reads in MiXCR, one entry per CDR3 protein. The sample has about 180,000 distinct CDR3 sequences; over 50% are singletons. The material sequenced was peripheral blood. These receptors all come from a man aged 40-50 years with primary liver carcinoma and hepatitis B virus infection.

This clonotype was recorded a few times. A much larger clone is a single base away; this may be a read error. The chain uses TRBV11-2 and TRBJ2-2, with unresolved D. In germline, CDR1 is SGHAT, CDR2 FQNNGV. This CDR3 is 12 amino acids long. Here the CDR3 reads CTSSLVLGELFF. The CDR3 nucleotides read TGTACCAGCAGCTTAGTGCTAGGGGAGCTGTTTTTT.

This clonotype was seen many times. This chain joins TRBV29-1 and TRBJ2-4; D is perhaps TRBD1 (6 bases). The CDR3 is 12 amino acids. The germline V and J ends were trimmed by 3 bases and 6 bases, with 9 bases remaining between them. CDR1 and CDR2 (germline): SQVTM, ANQGSEA. The CDR3 protein is CSVDRGGNIQYF. In DNA form, the CDR3 reads TGCAGCGTTGACAGGGGTGGAAACATTCAGTACTTC.

Of note for this clonotype: Just one base apart from a much larger clone, this may be a read error. The chain uses TRBV29-1 and TRBJ2-7, with 7 bases matching TRBD1. The CDR3 covers 14 residues. CDR1 SQVTM and CDR2 ANQGSEA come from the germline V gene. CDR3 region: CSVGLPRDSYEHYF. The CDR3 DNA reads TGCAGCGTTGGCCTTCCCCGGGACAGCTACGAGCATTACTTC.

This clonotype came up many times. The chain has TRBV11-2 and TRBJ2-2, with D maybe TRBD2 (5 bases). CDR3 size: 17 residues. CDR1 and CDR2 (germline): SGHAT, FQNNGV. Between the trimmed V and J ends, which lost 8 bases and 4 bases, there was a span of 23 bases. CDR3 residues: CASRSLYKLTSTGELFF. CDR3 bases: TGTGCCAGCCGCTCCCTATACAAGTTAACTAGCACCGGGGAGCTGTTTTTT.

The sample holds a few counts of this clonotype. The V gene is TRBV4-1, the J gene TRBJ2-5; 10 bases align to TRBD1. Germline lookup yields CDR1 MGHRA and CDR2 YSYEKL. With V trimmed by 4 bases and J by 5 bases, 4 bases remained unmatched. The CDR3 spans 14 residues. CDR3: CASSRGQGSETQYF. CDR3 DNA: TGCGCCAGCAGCCGGGGACAGGGGAGCGAGACCCAGTACTTC.

For this clonotype: With a much larger clone just one base away, this may be a read error. This chain links TRBV29-1 with TRBJ1-1; D might be TRBD1 (6 bases). Germline assignment: CDR1 SQVTM and CDR2 ANQGSEA. Trimming took off 8 bases at V and 7 bases at J, with 14 bases between the two ends. There are 11 residues in the CDR3. CDR3 sequence (DNA): TGCAGCCTTAGCGGGGGCGGTGAAGCTTTCTTT. Translation: CSLSGGGEAFF.

The J gene is TRBJ2-7, the V gene TRBV11-2; 8 positions match TRBD1. Germline lookup yields CDR1 SGHAT and CDR2 FQNNGV. CDR3 length: 16 residues. The V gene end was trimmed by 5 bases and the J gene end by 10 bases; junction bases not matched to a gene: 19. CDR3: CASSLSPRQGSAEQYF. As DNA, the CDR3 is TGTGCCAGCAGCCTATCACCGAGACAGGGGTCGGCAGAACAGTACTTC.

A remark on this clonotype: This may arise from a read error, as a much more abundant clone is one base away. The chain employs TRBV11-2 and TRBJ2-1, with a tentative D call TRBD2 (5 bases). The germline V and J ends were trimmed by 4 bases and 0 bases, with 16 bases remaining between them. Germline V gene sequence: CDR1 SGHAT, CDR2 FQNNGV. CDR3 size: 17 residues. The CDR3 bases are TGTGCCAGCAGCTATTATAGCGTGTTGAGCTCCTACAATGAGCAGTTCTTC. This sequence encodes CASSYYSVLSSYNEQFF.

The chain links TRBV6-1 to TRBJ2-2; D could derive from TRBD1 or TRBD2 (5 bases each). The CDR3 is made up of 15 amino acids. CDR1 is MNHNS and CDR2 is SASEGT in the germline V gene. The ends were cut back, 7 bases at V and 7 bases at J, with 19 bases in the middle. The CDR3 nucleotides are TGTGCCAGCACTGGGGGTGGGGGTAGCGTCGGGGAGCTGTTTTTT. Translation gives CASTGGGGSVGELFF.

This clonotype was detected many times. This chain connects TRBV29-1 to TRBJ2-3, with TRBD2 identical over 7 bases. J gave up 2 bases and V 7 bases, and 9 bases lay outside the gene matches. The CDR3 totals 14 residues. The germline CDR1 and CDR2 sequences are SQVTM and ANQGSEA. The CDR3 region is CSAKGTTITDTQYF. For the CDR3, the DNA is TGCAGCGCGAAAGGGACTACTATCACAGATACGCAGTATTTT.

Details on this clonotype: A single base separates this from a much larger clone, so it may be a read error. J is TRBJ2-1 and V is TRBV6-5; a weak D match, TRBD2 (5 bases). The CDR3 has 11 amino acids. Germline CDR1 reads MNHEY; CDR2 reads SVGAGI. V was pared by 5 bases and J by 11 bases, with 10 bases between. CDR3 DNA sequence: TGTGCCAGCAGTATGAGAGGGCAGCAGTTCTTC. It encodes CASSMRGQQFF.

This chain connects TRBV28 to TRBJ1-1; a possible D gene is TRBD1 (6 bases). The germline V and J ends were trimmed by 5 bases and 5 bases, with 18 bases remaining between them. This CDR3 comprises 15 residues. Germline CDR1 and CDR2: MDHEN and SYDVKM. The CDR3 spells CASSHPGTWWTEAFF. As DNA, the CDR3 is TGTGCCAGCAGTCACCCCGGGACATGGTGGACTGAAGCTTTCTTT.

On this clonotype itself: At one of its ends the junction is not consistent with the germline gene, which may arise from a read error. The gene calls are TRBV29-1 and TRBJ2-7; 8 nucleotides align to TRBD1. Germline lookup yields CDR1 SQVTM and CDR2 ANQGSEA. CDR3 length: 12 residues. The CDR3 DNA sequence: TGCAGCACCCGGACAGGGACCTACAAGCAGAACTTC. Protein: CSTRTGTYKQNF.

The chain couples TRBV24-1 to TRBJ2-1; the D is unclear. The V end lost 4 bases, the J end lost 6 bases, and 6 bases lay between the germline ends. The CDR3 spans 12 residues. Germline-derived CDR1 and CDR2 are KGHDR and SFDVKD. CDR3 bases: TGTGCCACCAGTGACCCTACCAATGAGCAGTTCTTC. Amino acids: CATSDPTNEQFF.

The chain carries TRBV7-9 and TRBJ2-1, with D possibly being TRBD2 (6 bases). The germline V gene encodes CDR1 SEHNR and CDR2 FQNEAQ (reference sequence). Trimming took off 8 bases at V and 9 bases at J, with 14 bases between the two ends. The CDR3 is 12 amino acids. CDR3 nucleotides: TGTGCCAGCGGAGGGCAAAGGGGTGAGCAGTTCTTC. Residues: CASGGQRGEQFF.

This clonotype was detected only a few times. V gene TRBV7-9 combines with J gene TRBJ2-7, with 7 positions matching TRBD1. Germline trimming cut 3 bases from V and 7 bases from J; bases unmatched to any gene: 9. Germline CDR1 is SEHNR and CDR2 is FQNEAQ (reference sequence). This CDR3 spans 14 amino acids. CDR3 nucleotide sequence: TGTGCCAGCAGCTTCTCGACAGGGTCGAGGGAGCAGTACTTC. Translating it yields CASSFSTGSREQYF.

As regards this clonotype: This is likely a read error, given that the CDR3 carries no conserved phenylalanine or tryptophan at its end. V is TRBV11-2 and J is TRBJ2-2, with D possibly being TRBD1 or TRBD2 (5 bases each). V gave up 1 base and J gave up 7 bases, with 13 bases separating them. The CDR3 sequence is 15 residues long. Germline V gives CDR1 SGHAT, CDR2 FQNNGV. Here the CDR3 reads CASSLGVRGIGELFS. DNA of the CDR3: TGTGCCAGCAGCTTAGGGGTGAGGGGTATCGGGGAGCTGTTTTCT.